These T cell receptor beta chains were read from a single sample in a study of blood T cell repertoires in COVID-19. The repertoire was sequenced with immunoSEQ multiplex PCR; TCRdb's copy has only in-frame clones and lacks some. The repertoire holds 350,000 to 450,000 clones, with around 89% as singletons. Sequenced input: peripheral blood. The receptors originated from a woman aged 40 to 49 with COVID-19, enrolled during active disease. The CDR3 runs from the conserved cysteine through the conserved F or W. The order of the fields is J gene, D gene, V gene, clone size, CDR3 DNA, CDR3 protein. D genes are given only for firm matches. Size tells how often a clone was seen (once, few, many) or the class of an expanded clone, and some rows leave it out.

TRBJ2-7 NA TRBV6-5 NA TGTGCCAGCAGTAGGGGCTACGAGCAGTACTTC CASSRGYEQYF
TRBJ2-7 NA TRBV20-1 NA TGCAGTGCTAGTGGTCCCGGACTCTCCTACGAGCAGTACTTC CSASGPGLSYEQYF
TRBJ2-7 TRBD1 TRBV3-1/TRBV3-2 once TGTGCCAGCAGCCAAGGACAGGGGATACCCTACGAGCAGTACTTC CASSQGQGIPYEQYF
TRBJ1-3 TRBD1 TRBV19 few TGTGCCAGTAGTGCATTCCGGGACAGCCTTGGAAACACCATATATTTT CASSAFRDSLGNTIYF
TRBJ1-1 TRBD1 TRBV19 NA TGTGCCAGTAGTCAGGGATTGGAGGGGGCGCGCACTGAAGCTTTCTTT CASSQGLEGARTEAFF
TRBJ1-3 NA TRBV7-2 NA TGTGCCAGCGCCAGGGACCCTTCACAGGGTGCGTGGAGAAACACCATATATTTT CASARDPSQGAWRNTIYF
TRBJ2-1 NA TRBV7-8 NA TGTGCCAGCAGCTTAGAAGACAGGTACAATGAGCAGTTCTTC CASSLEDRYNEQFF
TRBJ1-1 TRBD1 TRBV14 NA TGTGCCAGCAGCCAACGAAGACAGGGGCGAAATGAAGCTTTCTTT CASSQRRQGRNEAFF
TRBJ1-4 NA TRBV29-1 NA TGCAGCGTTGTCTGGGGGCGGGAAAAACTGTTTTTT CSVVWGREKLFF
TRBJ2-7 TRBD2 TRBV7-9 NA TGTGCCAGCAGCCCCCCGGGTAGCGGGAGTTACGAGCAGTACTTC CASSPPGSGSYEQYF
TRBJ1-6 TRBD1 TRBV2 NA TGTGCCAGCAGAAAGACAGGGGATTCACCCCTCCACTTT CASRKTGDSPLHF
TRBJ1-2 NA TRBV9 NA TGTGCCAGCAGCGTACGAGCGCTCCGTGGCTATGGCTACACCTTC CASSVRALRGYGYTF
TRBJ2-2 TRBD1 TRBV6-4 NA TGTGCCAGCAGTGCCGGGACAGGGTCGGGCACCGGGGAGCTGTTTTTT CASSAGTGSGTGELFF
TRBJ1-1 NA TRBV30 NA TGTGCCTGGAGAAGGGGTAGGGGCACTGAAGCTTTCTTT CAWRRGRGTEAFF
TRBJ2-7 NA TRBV21-1 NA TGTGCCAGCAGCAAGTATGGCTCGGACAGGGGAGGGAACGAGCAGTACTTC CASSKYGSDRGGNEQYF
TRBJ2-2 TRBD2 TRBV6-6 NA TGTGCCAGCAGACATACCGGGACTAGCGGTACCGGGGAGCTGTTTTTT CASRHTGTSGTGELFF
TRBJ2-1 NA TRBV5-1 NA TGCGCCAGCAGCCAGGGGTCTACTGGGGTTGAGCAGTTCTTC CASSQGSTGVEQFF
TRBJ1-5 NA TRBV28 NA TGTGCCAGCAGTAAGACTTGGCGCAATCAGCCCCAGCATTTT CASSKTWRNQPQHF
TRBJ1-6 NA TRBV28 NA TGTGCCAGCAGTTCGTTCAGGGGACACAATTCACCCCTCCACTTT CASSSFRGHNSPLHF
TRBJ2-5 NA TRBV7-9 NA TGTGCCAGCAGCTTACGTCGGCAGGACAACCAGTACTTC CASSLRRQDNQYF
TRBJ2-7 TRBD1 TRBV6-5 NA TGTGCCAGCAGTACGACAGGGCCGCCCTACGAGCAGTACTTC CASSTTGPPYEQYF
TRBJ1-4 TRBD1 TRBV2 NA TGTGCCAGCGGAGACAGGGGAACTAATGAAAAACTGTTTTTT CASGDRGTNEKLFF
TRBJ2-5 NA TRBV5-1 NA TGCGCCAGCAGCTTGGCCGATAGTTCCCTTCAAGAGACCCAGTACTTC CASSLADSSLQETQYF
TRBJ1-1 NA TRBV12-3/TRBV12-4 NA TGTGCCAGCAGTAATATCGGGGGGACTGAAGCTTTCTTT CASSNIGGTEAFF
TRBJ1-2 NA TRBV5-1 once TGCGCCAGCAGCTTGGCCGGACAGCTCTATGGCTACACCTTC CASSLAGQLYGYTF
TRBJ1-1 NA TRBV19 NA TGTGCCAGTAGTATACAGGGAGGGGAAACTGAAGCTTTCTTT CASSIQGGETEAFF
TRBJ1-3 TRBD1 TRBV5-8 NA TGTGCCAGCAGCACCCAGGCGGGACAGGGGGCTTCCCGCTCTGGAAACACCATATATTTT CASSTQAGQGASRSGNTIYF
TRBJ2-1 NA TRBV13 once TGTGCCAGCAGCACCCCCCGCAGATACAATGAGCAGTTCTTC CASSTPRRYNEQFF
TRBJ2-5 TRBD2 TRBV19 NA TGTGCCAGTAGTATAGGACTAGCCCAAGAGACCCAGTACTTC CASSIGLAQETQYF
TRBJ1-1 TRBD1 TRBV3-1/TRBV3-2 NA TGTGCCAGCAGCCAAGAAACACTGGGACAGGCCAGGGCTTTCTTT CASSQETLGQARAFF
TRBJ2-7 NA TRBV18 NA TGTGCCAGCTCACCTCCCATAGTGCCCGCATACTACGAGCAGTACTTC CASSPPIVPAYYEQYF
TRBJ1-5 TRBD1 TRBV7-2 once TGTGCCAGCAGCCCCGGGACAGGGTATCAGCCCCAGCATTTT CASSPGTGYQPQHF
TRBJ2-3 NA TRBV5-1 NA TGCGCCAGCAGCTCCTCGGGAGATACGCAGTATTTT CASSSSGDTQYF
TRBJ1-1 TRBD1 TRBV18 NA TGTGCCAGCTCACCGCTAGGACAGGGCCGGGGCACTGAAGCTTTCTTT CASSPLGQGRGTEAFF
TRBJ1-4 NA TRBV9 NA TGTGCCAGCAGCAAAGGGGGTAATGAAAAACTGTTTTTT CASSKGGNEKLFF
TRBJ1-1 NA TRBV11-2 NA TGTGCCAGCAGTTCCATTGTGGGGCAGGCTTTCTTT CASSSIVGQAFF
TRBJ1-4 NA TRBV9 NA TGTGCCAGCAGCGTATCTAGACTTAATGAAAAACTGTTTTTT CASSVSRLNEKLFF
TRBJ2-3 TRBD2 TRBV4-3 NA TGCGCCAGCAGCCCCGATCCGGGACTAGACAAAGATACGCAGTATTTT CASSPDPGLDKDTQYF
TRBJ2-7 NA TRBV27 NA TGTGCCAGCAGTTTATCACAGGGTTTCTACGAGCAGTACTTC CASSLSQGFYEQYF
TRBJ2-1 TRBD2 TRBV3-1/TRBV3-2 few TGTGCCAGCAGCCCTAGCGGGGTCAACAATGAGCAGTTCTTC CASSPSGVNNEQFF
TRBJ1-1 NA TRBV19 NA TGTGCCTCCGGATGGAGCGCCACTGAAGCTTTCTTT CASGWSATEAFF
TRBJ2-1 TRBD2 TRBV7-9 NA TGTGCCAGCAGCGTGACTAGCGTAATTGAGCAGTTCTTC CASSVTSVIEQFF
TRBJ2-1 NA TRBV11-2 NA TGTGCCAGCGGTCGACAGACCCGGTCCCGTGAGCAGTTCTTC CASGRQTRSREQFF
TRBJ2-3 TRBD2 TRBV5-4 NA TGTGCCAGCAGCCAAAGGAGGAGCGGGACCACAGATACGCAGTATTTT CASSQRRSGTTDTQYF
TRBJ1-6 TRBD1 TRBV18 NA TGTGCCAGCTCACCCCGACGACAGGGTTATAATTCACCCCTCCACTTT CASSPRRQGYNSPLHF
TRBJ1-5 NA TRBV12-3/TRBV12-4 NA TGTGCCAGCAGTTTAGTCATGCAGCAGCCCCAGCATTTT CASSLVMQQPQHF
TRBJ1-6 TRBD1 TRBV28 NA TGTGCCAGCAGTTTGTGGACAGGGAGCTCCTATAATTCACCCCTCCACTTT CASSLWTGSSYNSPLHF
TRBJ2-5 NA TRBV6-2/TRBV6-3 NA TGTGCCAGCAGTCCCGCAGGCCAAGAGACCCAGTACTTC CASSPAGQETQYF
TRBJ1-5 NA TRBV7-6 NA TGTGCCAGCAGCGAAGCGGGCAATCAGCCCCAGCATTTT CASSEAGNQPQHF
TRBJ1-2 NA TRBV5-5 NA TGTGCCAGCAGCTTGGAGGGCCCGGGAGGCTACACCTTC CASSLEGPGGYTF
TRBJ1-4 NA TRBV28 NA TGTGCCAGCAGCGTGGGCAATGAAAAACTGTTTTTT CASSVGNEKLFF
TRBJ1-5 NA TRBV4-3 NA TGCGCCAGCAGCCAAGATCTGACAGGCAATCAGCCCCAGCATTTT CASSQDLTGNQPQHF
TRBJ2-1 TRBD1 TRBV19 NA TGTGCCAGTAGCCCTCGGACAGGGGGATACAATGAGCAGTTCTTC CASSPRTGGYNEQFF